The subject of this entry is one T cell receptor beta chain. There are a few counts of this clonotype. This receptor's antigen is unknown. No clone much larger than this one lies a single base away; base qualities are absent. Sequencer: Illumina HiSeq 2500. Quantitative 5'-RACE with molecular barcodes was the method used to prepare the TCR beta libraries. Turning to the authors' computational methods: Disease-linked TCR variants were identified with a new computational method built on a probabilistic model of VDJ rearrangement. Using fastp trimming at Q25 and MiXCR clonotype assembly, TCRdb reanalyzed the public sequencing data and kept in-frame beta chains. Each entry is one CDR3 protein sequence, shown with its most common DNA and genes. In this record, the V and J calls reflect TCRdb's handling and not the investigators' own analysis. In this sample the table shows roughly 700,000 distinct CDR3 sequences, 19% of which occur a single time. The ten largest make up 15% to 20% of the sample.

The data originate from a study of CD8 T cells in ankylosing spondylitis (dated by TCRdb to 2017 to 2019). For the wider study: To find TCR variants linked to disease, the study profiled T cell receptor beta repertoires in ankylosing spondylitis patients and healthy donors. In total, the full study cohort was made up of approximately 99 healthy donors and some 26 ankylosing spondylitis patients. Samples of peripheral blood were taken, and for ankylosing spondylitis patients, synovial fluid was collected as well. Study-wide findings and limitations: A CD8+ phenotype was shown by the disease-linked clones, which were found at relatively low frequencies in peripheral blood. Some motif variants had previously been reported in the synovial fluid and blood of reactive arthritis patients, which suggests shared mechanisms of disease initiation. Blood from ankylosing spondylitis patients appeared to be characterized by a TCR beta motif made up of several highly homologous amino acid variants. The disease-linked clones were reported to be significantly enriched in matched synovial fluid samples from ankylosing spondylitis patients.

V gives up 6 bases and J gives up 2 bases, and the segment between their germline ends measures 14 bases. The CDR3 numbers 14 residues from cysteine through phenylalanine. The sequence is cut down to CDR3 DNA, 42 bases in frame from base 1. For CDR1 and CDR2, the germline V gene lists SGHVS and FQNEAQ. The receptor comes from a male donor with ankylosing spondylitis. The material sequenced was blood, either unsorted or a sorted T cell fraction (not recorded which). The V and J genes are TRBV7-8 and TRBJ2-7; the D gene is perhaps TRBD1 or TRBD2, as each covers 5 bases. This receptor carries the CDR3 CASRRRDATYEQYF. The DNA reads TGTGCCAGCAGGCGACGGGACGCAACCTACGAGCAGTACTTC.